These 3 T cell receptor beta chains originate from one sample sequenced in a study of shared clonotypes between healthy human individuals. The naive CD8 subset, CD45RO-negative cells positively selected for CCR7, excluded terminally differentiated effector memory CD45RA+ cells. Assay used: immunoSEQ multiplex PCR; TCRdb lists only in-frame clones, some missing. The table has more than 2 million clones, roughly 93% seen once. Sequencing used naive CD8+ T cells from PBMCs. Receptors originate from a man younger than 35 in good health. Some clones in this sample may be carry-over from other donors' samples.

In DNA form, the CDR3 reads TGTGCCTGGAGTGTACTGGGGTTTGGGGGGACCGGGGAGCTGTTTTTT. It yields the protein CAWSVLGFGGTGELFF. V usage is TRBV30 and J usage is TRBJ2-2, with D possibly being TRBD2 (6 bases). V was trimmed by 0 bases and J by 5 bases, leaving 16 bases between them. This CDR3 comprises 16 residues. Germline-derived CDR1 and CDR2 are GTSNPN and SVGIG (reference sequence).

CDR3 coding DNA: TGTGCCAGTAGTATAGAGGCGGGGTACTCTGGAAACACCATATATTTT. It is translated as CASSIEAGYSGNTIYF. The chain is built from TRBV19 and TRBJ1-3, with no clear D. V lost 0 bases and J lost 0, with 9 bases in between. Germline-derived CDR1 and CDR2 are LNHDA and SQIVND (reference sequence). CDR3 length: 16 amino acids.

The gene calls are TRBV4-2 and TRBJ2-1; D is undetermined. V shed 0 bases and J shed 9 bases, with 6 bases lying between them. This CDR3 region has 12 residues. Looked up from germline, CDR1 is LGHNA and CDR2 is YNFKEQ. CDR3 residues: CASSQDRLEQFF. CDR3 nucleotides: TGTGCCAGCAGCCAAGATCGGCTTGAGCAGTTCTTC.